These 5 T cell receptor beta chains were all obtained from the same sample, sequenced in a study of Ad26.COV2.S vaccination and SARS-CoV-2 variants. Method: immunoSEQ multiplex PCR; TCRdb's copy keeps in-frame clones and lacks some. Here the sample spans more than 300,000 clones, 85% being singletons. Treatment in this sample: around 19 received Ad26.COV2.S at low or high dose, single or two shots; five or six received placebo; per-sample allocation not given. Sampling was performed 63 days after the first vaccine or placebo injection. The source was peripheral blood, collected in a trial of Ad26.COV2.S vaccine versus placebo. Receptors were obtained from a person aged 18 to 59 who received the Ad26.COV2.S COVID-19 vaccine or a placebo.

V gene TRBV5-1 combines with J gene TRBJ1-1, with 12 bases fitting TRBD1. The CDR3 has 14 amino acids. J lost 5 bases, V lost 3 bases, and 2 bases had no gene match. CDR1 is SGHRS, CDR2 YFSETQ, per germline. In DNA, the CDR3 is TGCGCCAGCAGCTGGGGACAGGGGGCAACTGAAGCTTTCTTT. Translated, it gives CASSWGQGATEAFF.

This chain uses TRBV27 with TRBJ2-5, with 8 positions matching TRBD2. Germline loops: CDR1 MNHEY, CDR2 SMNVEV (reference sequence). V dropped 6 bases and J dropped 7; count of bases not matched to a gene: 10. The CDR3 loop spans 14 amino acids. In DNA form, the CDR3 reads TGTGCCAGCAGACCCGGACTAGCTATCGTGACCCAGTACTTC. This codes for CASRPGLAIVTQYF.

This sequence joins TRBV5-1 and TRBJ2-7, with 9 nucleotides matching TRBD1. Per germline, CDR1 SGHRS and CDR2 YFSETQ. The V segment lost 4 bases and the J segment 4 bases; nucleotides outside the gene matches: 12. The CDR3 runs 16 residues. In nucleotides, the CDR3 is TGCGCCAGCAGCACGGAACCGCCGGGACAGGGTTACGAGCAGTACTTC. Protein: CASSTEPPGQGYEQYF.

The chain combines TRBV27 with TRBJ1-2, with D perhaps matching TRBD1 (6 bases). The V and J ends lost 8 bases and 7 bases respectively, with 17 bases between them. This CDR3 is 13 amino acids long. Per the germline V gene, CDR1 is MNHEY and CDR2 is SMNVEV (reference sequence). CDR3 loop: CASAWGAGGGYTF. CDR3 in DNA: TGTGCCAGCGCGTGGGGGGCTGGGGGTGGCTACACCTTC.

The rearrangement uses TRBV5-1 and TRBJ2-3, with 7 bases identical to TRBD1. CDR1 and CDR2 from the germline V gene are SGHRS and YFSETQ. The CDR3 length is 15 residues. The J segment lost 4 bases and the V segment lost 0 bases, leaving 5 bases of the junction unmatched. CDR3 sequence: CASSLEGGNSDTQYF. DNA for the CDR3: TGCGCCAGCAGCTTGGAAGGGGGCAACTCAGATACGCAGTATTTT.